The 3 T cell receptor beta chains reported below all come from one sample, sequenced in a study of post-analysis software for immune sequencing data. Study-level findings and limits: Patients showed TRBV5-6, TRBV5-1 and TRBV20-1 among 4 or 5 TRBV segments more frequent than in controls.

These TCRs are of unknown antigen specificity. Presence of unique molecular identifiers characterized the TCR beta cDNA libraries. MiXCR, run by TCRdb on the PCR reads, gives a single entry per CDR3 protein. The sample lists 550,000 to 700,000 distinct CDR3 sequences, roughly 46% occurring once. The sequencing input was blood. The receptors here all came from a girl aged 10 to 17 with multiple sclerosis.

The chain carries TRBV7-9 and TRBJ2-3; TRBD2 agrees at 14 bases. Germline CDR1 reads SEHNR; CDR2 reads FQNEAQ (reference sequence). This CDR3 comprises 18 residues. V was clipped by 5 bases and J by 0 bases; unmatched bases: 7. CDR3: CASSLGLAGGLSTDTQYF. The CDR3 coding sequence is TGTGCCAGCAGCCTCGGACTAGCGGGAGGCCTAAGCACAGATACGCAGTATTTT. Supplemented by reference TRBV7-9 and TRBJ2-3, the full variable domain reads DTGVSQNPRHKITKRGQNVTFRCDPISEHNRLYWYRQTLGQGPEFLTYFQNEAQLEKSRLLSDRFSAERPKGSFSTLEIQRTEQGDSAMYLCASSLGLAGGLSTDTQYFGPGTRLTVL.

Only a few counts were recorded for this clonotype. The chain is built from TRBV14 and TRBJ2-5, with D unclear. Germline V CDR1 and CDR2: SGHDN, FVKESK. Deletions cut 5 bases from V and 4 bases from J, with 8 bases between. CDR3 length equals 12 residues. CDR3 amino acids: CASSWSRETQYF. The CDR3 nucleotides are TGTGCCAGCAGCTGGAGTCGAGAGACCCAGTACTTC. Combining the CDR3 with reference TRBV14 and TRBJ2-5 gives the whole variable domain EAGVTQFPSHSVIEKGQTVTLRCDPISGHDNLYWYRRVMGKEIKFLLHFVKESKQDESGMPNNRFLAERTGGTYSTLKVQPAELEDSGVYFCASSWSRETQYFGPGTRLLVL.

The V and J genes are TRBV2 and TRBJ1-2; D gene uncertain. Germline V gives CDR1 SNHLY, CDR2 FYNNEI. V was cut by 2 bases and J by 7 bases, with 8 bases left in between. The CDR3 is 12 amino acids. The CDR3, as DNA: TGTGCCAGCAGTGAATCGGGGTCTGGCTACACCTTC. Amino acid sequence: CASSESGSGYTF.